Listed here are 12 T cell receptor beta chains from one sample, sequenced in a study of T cell responses to AZD1222 COVID-19 vaccine. Profiled with immunoSEQ multiplex PCR; TCRdb holds only in-frame clones, not every one. Of roughly 140,000 clones detected, 75% to 95% appear once; the ten largest clones hold around 2.8%. The specimen was peripheral blood, collected on day 0 of MenACWY control vaccination. The receptors originated from an adult in good health.

This clone was observed a handful of times. DNA of the CDR3: TGCGCCAGCAGCCAAGAAGCAGACGCTGCCTACGAGCAGTACTTC. Translating gives CASSQEADAAYEQYF. V is TRBV4-1 and J is TRBJ2-7, with D unresolved. Per germline, CDR1 MGHRA and CDR2 YSYEKL. Trimming pared 0 bases from V and 2 bases from J, leaving 11 bases between. The CDR3 spans 15 residues.

This chain links TRBV5-1 with TRBJ2-1; the match to TRBD1 covers 8 bases. With V trimmed by 4 bases and J by 6 bases, 6 bases remained unmatched. This CDR3 spans 14 amino acids. Germline V gives CDR1 SGHRS, CDR2 YFSETQ. The CDR3 nucleotides are TGCGCCAGCAGCGGGACAGGAGCCCTCAATGAGCAGTTCTTC. Translating gives CASSGTGALNEQFF.

The rearrangement joins TRBV5-4 to TRBJ2-5; D is perhaps TRBD2 (5 bases). This CDR3 has 17 amino acids. V lost 0 bases, J lost 5 bases, and 20 bases lay in between. The V gene's germline CDR1 is SGHNT and CDR2 YYREEE (reference sequence). The CDR3 DNA reads TGTGCCAGCAGCTTGGGGGTTGTAGCGTCCCGCTATGAGACCCAGTACTTC. As protein: CASSLGVVASRYETQYF.

This clone was recorded only once. This chain links TRBV4-2 with TRBJ2-5, with 10 bases lining up with TRBD2. In germline, CDR1 is LGHNA, CDR2 YNFKEQ. Trimming cost V 6 bases and J 4 bases; bases outside gene matches: 5. This CDR3 is 14 amino acids long. The CDR3 region has the DNA TGTGCCAGCAGTCTCAGCGGGGGGGCAGAGACCCAGTACTTC. This sequence encodes CASSLSGGAETQYF.

This chain links TRBV5-1 with TRBJ2-7; 7 positions match TRBD2. This CDR3 region has 14 residues. Germline values: CDR1 SGHRS, CDR2 YFSETQ. V trimming: 2 bases; J trimming: 2 bases; junction bases outside the gene matches: 4. CDR3 coding DNA: TGCGCCAGCAGCTTTGAGGGAGGGCCCTACGAGCAGTACTTC. Translation gives CASSFEGGPYEQYF. The variable domain in full, with the rest retrieved from reference TRBV5-1 and TRBJ2-7, is KAGVTQTPRYLIKTRGQQVTLSCSPISGHRSVSWYQQTPGQGLQFLFEYFSETQRNKGNFPGRFSGRQFSNSRSEMNVSTLELGDSALYLCASSFEGGPYEQYFGPGTRLTVT.

V and J are TRBV5-6 and TRBJ2-3; D is unresolved. The CDR3 contains 12 residues. Per the germline V gene, CDR1 is SGHDT and CDR2 is YYEEEE. V was clipped by 3 bases and J by 2 bases, with 4 bases between them. The CDR3 region is CASSSDTDTQYF. In DNA, the CDR3 is TGTGCCAGCAGCTCAGACACAGATACGCAGTATTTT.

This chain connects TRBV5-4 to TRBJ2-1, with D unclear. This CDR3 region has 15 residues. Deletions cut 0 bases from V and 6 bases from J, with 13 bases between. CDR1 and CDR2 (germline): SGHNT, YYREEE (reference sequence). The DNA of the CDR3 is TGTGCCAGCAGCTTGGAAGTCGGTCCTCGCAATGAGCAGTTCTTC. Protein product: CASSLEVGPRNEQFF.

This chain joins TRBV7-8 and TRBJ1-3; 8 nucleotides agree with TRBD1. CDR1 and CDR2 from the germline V gene are SGHVS and FQNEAQ. The CDR3 covers 18 residues. The junction had 8 bases not matched to a gene; V was cut back by 1 base and J by 0 bases. The CDR3 is CASSLGGQGAPSGNTIYF. The DNA for the CDR3 is TGTGCCAGCAGCTTAGGCGGGCAGGGGGCACCCTCTGGAAACACCATATATTTT.

Only one count was recorded for this clone. The chain employs TRBV11-3 and TRBJ2-2; D gene uncertain. V dropped 4 bases and J dropped 0 bases, with 9 bases sitting between them. This CDR3 spans 15 amino acids. CDR1 is SGHNT, CDR2 YENEEA, per germline. The CDR3 DNA sequence: TGTGCCAGCAGCTATGGATCCGCGAACACCGGGGAGCTGTTTTTT. Protein sequence: CASSYGSANTGELFF.

V usage is TRBV7-6 and J usage is TRBJ1-5, with 8 bases lining up with TRBD1. Germline V gives CDR1 SGHVS, CDR2 FNYEAQ. CDR3 size: 19 residues. Trimming took 5 bases from V and 6 from J; bases not matched to a gene: 21. In nucleotides, the CDR3 is TGTGCCAGCAGCCCCCACCCGTCGACGACAGGGGTTAGGAGTCAGCCCCAGCATTTT. It is translated as CASSPHPSTTGVRSQPQHF. The whole variable domain, remainder taken from reference TRBV7-6 and TRBJ1-5, is GAGVSQSPRYKVTKRGQDVALRCDPISGHVSLYWYRQALGQGPEFLTYFNYEAQQDKSGLPNDRFSAERPEGSISTLTIQRTEQRDSAMYRCASSPHPSTTGVRSQPQHFGDGTRLSIL.

This chain's CDR3 is CASSVQERGYTF. CDR3 bases: TGTGCCAGCAGTGTACAGGAGAGGGGCTACACCTTC. The chain couples TRBV25-1 to TRBJ1-2, with a weak D call TRBD1 (5 bases). Trimming took off 4 bases at V and 8 bases at J, with 11 bases between the two ends. Per the germline V gene, CDR1 is MGHDK and CDR2 is SYGVNS. The CDR3 sequence is 12 residues long.

This clone was counted between two and nine times. The V and J genes are TRBV12-5 and TRBJ1-2; D is perhaps TRBD1 (5 bases). Germline-derived CDR1 and CDR2 are LGHNT and FRNRAP. This CDR3 is built from 12 residues. Trimming removed 3 bases at V and 7 bases at J, with 9 bases between. Written as DNA, the CDR3 is TGTGCTAGTGGTTTAGGCAGGGCTGGCTACACCTTC. Translated, it gives CASGLGRAGYTF.